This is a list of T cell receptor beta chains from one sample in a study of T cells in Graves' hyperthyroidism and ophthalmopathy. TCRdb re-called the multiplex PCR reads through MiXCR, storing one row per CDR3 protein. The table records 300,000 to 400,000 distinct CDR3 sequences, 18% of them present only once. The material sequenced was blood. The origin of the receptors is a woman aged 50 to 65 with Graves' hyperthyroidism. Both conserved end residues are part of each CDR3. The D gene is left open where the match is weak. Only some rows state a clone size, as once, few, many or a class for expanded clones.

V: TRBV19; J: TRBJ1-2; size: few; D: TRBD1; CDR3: CASSMQGARDNYGYTF; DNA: TGTGCCAGTAGTATGCAGGGGGCGCGCGATAACTATGGCTACACCTTC
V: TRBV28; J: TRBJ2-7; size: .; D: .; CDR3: CASSLKAYEQYF; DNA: TGTGCCAGCAGTTTAAAGGCCTACGAGCAGTACTTC
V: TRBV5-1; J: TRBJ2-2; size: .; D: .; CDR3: CASRQAFSGELFF; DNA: TGCGCCAGCAGGCAGGCCTTTTCCGGGGAGCTGTTTTTT
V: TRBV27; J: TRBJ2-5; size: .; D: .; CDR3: CASRTSSSGFETQYF; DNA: TGTGCCAGCAGGACTAGTTCGTCGGGTTTCGAGACCCAGTACTTC
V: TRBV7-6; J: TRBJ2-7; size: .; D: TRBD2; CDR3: CASSSRGGAKDEQYF; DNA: TGTGCCAGCAGCTCGCGGGGGGGGGCAAAGGACGAGCAGTACTTC
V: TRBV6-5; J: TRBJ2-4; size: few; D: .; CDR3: CASSYSERGDKNIQYF; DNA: TGTGCCAGCAGTTACTCGGAGCGCGGGGATAAAAACATTCAGTACTTC
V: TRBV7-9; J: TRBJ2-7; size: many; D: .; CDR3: CASSLLGATYEQYF; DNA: TGTGCCAGCAGCTTATTAGGGGCTACCTACGAGCAGTACTTC
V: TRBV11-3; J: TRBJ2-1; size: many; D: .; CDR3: CASSDTRQGRNEQFF; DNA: TGTGCCAGCAGCGACACTCGACAAGGGAGGAATGAGCAGTTCTTC
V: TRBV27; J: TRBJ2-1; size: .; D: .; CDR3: CASMAPFNSYNEQFF; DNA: TGTGCCAGCATGGCCCCTTTCAACTCCTACAATGAGCAGTTCTTC
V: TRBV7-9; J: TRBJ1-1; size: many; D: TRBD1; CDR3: CASSLGQGLGTEAFF; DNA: TGTGCCAGCAGCTTAGGACAGGGTTTGGGCACTGAAGCTTTCTTT
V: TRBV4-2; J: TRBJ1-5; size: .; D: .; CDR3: CASSQAGVRDQPQHF; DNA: TGTGCCAGCAGCCAAGCAGGGGTGAGAGATCAGCCCCAGCATTTT